A selection of T cell receptor beta chains follows, all from one sample in a study of T-cell reconstitution after alpha-beta-depleted transplantation in children. TCRdb analysed the PCR reads with MiXCR anew, one entry per CDR3 protein. The sample comprises about 200,000 distinct CDR3 sequences, about 6% of which are singletons, and 4.5% rests with the top ten. The sequencing here drew on PBMCs, taken before TCRalphabeta/CD19-depleted stem cell transplant. The receptors derive from a girl less than two years old with combined immunodeficiency, due to receive a stem cell transplant. Each CDR3 is given with its conserved first and last residue. The D gene is left open where the match is weak. The size entry is marked missing in some rows and otherwise reads once, few, many or a size class.

d_call,v_call,j_call,clone_size,cdr3_nt,cdr3_aa
-,TRBV28,TRBJ2-4,few,TGTGCCAGCAGTTTATCTGAGAATTGGGGGCACAAAAACATTCAGTACTTC,CASSLSENWGHKNIQYF
TRBD2,TRBV5-1,TRBJ2-5,many,TGCGCCAGCAGCTACGGGACTAACCAAGAGACCCAGTACTTC,CASSYGTNQETQYF
TRBD2,TRBV30,TRBJ2-3,-,TGTGCCTGGAGTGTAGGGGCGGGGGGGTCGGATACGCAGTATTTT,CAWSVGAGGSDTQYF
TRBD2,TRBV29-1,TRBJ2-1,many,TGCAGCGTTGTTAGCGGGAGGGAAACTCGGGCGGATGAGCAGTTCTTC,CSVVSGRETRADEQFF
-,TRBV28,TRBJ2-1,many,TGTGCCAGCCCCCCGGGAATCGGGCACGGGGAACATAGCTCCTACAATGAGCAGTTCTTC,CASPPGIGHGEHSSYNEQFF
-,TRBV20-1,TRBJ2-1,many,TGCAGTCTCAGAGGGGGCAATGAGCAGTTCTTC,CSLRGGNEQFF
TRBD2,TRBV29-1,TRBJ2-1,many,TGCAGCGCCGGGGGGGGACTAGCGGGCGGTAGCTCCTACAATGAGCAGTTCTTC,CSAGGGLAGGSSYNEQFF
TRBD2,TRBV7-9,TRBJ2-2,many,TGTGCCAGCAGCCCCCACGGACTAGCGGGGACGAAAACCGGGGAGCTGTTTTTT,CASSPHGLAGTKTGELFF
TRBD1,TRBV28,TRBJ2-2,many,TGTGCCAGCAGCCTTTGGGACAGGGTCAAAGTCGGGGAGCTGTTTTTT,CASSLWDRVKVGELFF
-,TRBV9,TRBJ2-7,few,TGTGCCAGCAGCGTAGCGGCAGACCATTTCTACGAGCAGTACTTC,CASSVAADHFYEQYF
-,TRBV5-1,TRBJ2-1,many,TGCGCCAGCAGCTTATTTGGTGAGAATGAGCAGTTCTTC,CASSLFGENEQFF
-,TRBV12-5,TRBJ2-5,many,TGTGCTAGTGGCCCCGGATCACAAGAGACCCAGTACTTC,CASGPGSQETQYF
TRBD1,TRBV20-1,TRBJ1-1,-,TGCAGTGCTAGTTTGGGGACAGGGGGTTTTGAAGCTTTCTTT,CSASLGTGGFEAFF
-,TRBV29-1,TRBJ2-3,many,TGCAGCGTTGAAGAGCAAGATACGCAGTATTTT,CSVEEQDTQYF
-,TRBV12-3/TRBV12-4,TRBJ1-1,many,TGTGCCAGCAGTCCCTACCCGGGACCCACTGAAGCTTTCTTT,CASSPYPGPTEAFF
-,TRBV6-2/TRBV6-3,TRBJ2-2,many,TGTGCCAGCAGTTACTCTGACCAGGGGGTCTATGGGACTGGAACCGGGGAGCTGTTTTTT,CASSYSDQGVYGTGTGELFF
-,TRBV6-2/TRBV6-3,TRBJ2-7,many,TGTGCCAGCAGTTTTGACTTCTACGAGCAGTACTTC,CASSFDFYEQYF
TRBD2,TRBV10-3,TRBJ2-7,many,TGTGCCATCAGGACGACTAGCGGGGAGATCTACGAGCAGTACTTC,CAIRTTSGEIYEQYF
-,TRBV24-1,TRBJ2-1,many,TGTGCCATCTCTAGACAGTGGTACTCCTACAATGAGCAGTTCTTC,CAISRQWYSYNEQFF
-,TRBV5-1,TRBJ2-5,many,TGCGCCAGCAGCCCCATGGGGATCCAAGAGACCCAGTACTTC,CASSPMGIQETQYF
TRBD1,TRBV28,TRBJ2-1,-,TGTGCCAGCAGTCCCCCGGACAGGCGAAGGGGCTCCTACAATGAGCAGTTCTTC,CASSPPDRRRGSYNEQFF
TRBD1,TRBV6-5,TRBJ1-5,many,TGTGCCAGTCATTTTGACAGGGACCCATATTATAGCAATCAGCCCCAGCATTTT,CASHFDRDPYYSNQPQHF
-,TRBV4-3,TRBJ2-4,-,TGCGCCAGCAGCCCGGGCGTTAGCGGAGAAAACATTCAGTACTTC,CASSPGVSGENIQYF
-,TRBV6-5,TRBJ2-7,many,TGTGCCAGCAGCCGGGGGAGATACGAGCAGTACTTC,CASSRGRYEQYF
TRBD1,TRBV28,TRBJ1-1,many,TGTGCCAGCAGTTTATACGCCGGGACAGGGGTTTTAGGCACTGAAGCTTTCTTT,CASSLYAGTGVLGTEAFF
TRBD1,TRBV7-2,TRBJ2-5,few,TGTGCCAGCAGCTTAGGGGGGACAGGGAGGTTGGAGACCCAGTACTTC,CASSLGGTGRLETQYF
-,TRBV7-9,TRBJ2-3,many,TGTGCCAGCAGCTTAGGGGGGGGGCTAACAGATACGCAGTATTTT,CASSLGGGLTDTQYF
TRBD1,TRBV12-3/TRBV12-4,TRBJ1-1,few,TGTGCCAGCAGAGGACAGGGCGGGATCACTGAAGCTTTCTTT,CASRGQGGITEAFF
TRBD1,TRBV12-3/TRBV12-4,TRBJ2-7,-,TGTGCCAGCAGTTTCATGGGACAGACCTCCTACGAGCAGTACTTC,CASSFMGQTSYEQYF
TRBD2,TRBV5-8,TRBJ2-1,many,TGTGCCAGCAGCTGGAGCGGACTAGCACACTCCTACAATGAGCAGTTCTTC,CASSWSGLAHSYNEQFF
-,TRBV12-3/TRBV12-4,TRBJ2-3,many,TGTGCCAGCAGCCAATTGACAGAGACTAGCACAGATACGCAGTATTTT,CASSQLTETSTDTQYF
-,TRBV4-2,TRBJ2-1,-,TGTGCCAGCAGCCAAGGTAACGCCCCGGGACACCAGAGCTCCTACAATGAGCAGTTCTTC,CASSQGNAPGHQSSYNEQFF
TRBD2,TRBV10-3,TRBJ2-1,many,TGTGCCATCACCGCTTTAGCGGGGGGGCACCTATTCAATGAGCAGTTCTTC,CAITALAGGHLFNEQFF
TRBD2,TRBV29-1,TRBJ2-5,few,TGCAGCGTTACTGGACTAGAGGAGTCAGAGACCCAGTACTTC,CSVTGLEESETQYF
TRBD1,TRBV11-2,TRBJ2-7,many,TGTGCCAGCAGTGCGTCGGGACAGCCCTACGAGCAGTACTTC,CASSASGQPYEQYF
TRBD2,TRBV12-3/TRBV12-4,TRBJ2-1,many,TGTGCCAGCAGCCAAGGACTAGCGATCTATGAGCAGTTCTTC,CASSQGLAIYEQFF
-,TRBV29-1,TRBJ2-4,few,TGCAGCGTTGAGAGGGTAAACATTCAGTACTTC,CSVERVNIQYF
TRBD1,TRBV7-9,TRBJ2-7,many,TGTGCCGGTGGCAGGGGGCTGAACGAGCAGTACTTC,CAGGRGLNEQYF
-,TRBV14,TRBJ1-1,many,TGTGCCAGCAGCCAGTGGGGCACTGAAGCTTTCTTT,CASSQWGTEAFF
-,TRBV4-1,TRBJ2-1,many,TGCGCCAGCAGCCAAGGGCGGGCTCAGGAGGGAAATGAGCAGTTCTTC,CASSQGRAQEGNEQFF
-,TRBV4-2,TRBJ2-5,many,TGTGCCAGCAGCCCGTCAAGAAGATTGGATGAGACCCAGTACTTC,CASSPSRRLDETQYF
-,TRBV12-3/TRBV12-4,TRBJ1-2,few,TGTGCCAGCAGCCCGGGGGGGCTTGGGGCCTATGGCTACACCTTC,CASSPGGLGAYGYTF
-,TRBV5-4,TRBJ1-5,-,TGTGCCAGCGGCTTGGGGCCAGGGAATCAGCCCCAGCATTTT,CASGLGPGNQPQHF
TRBD2,TRBV4-3,TRBJ2-7,-,TGCGCCAGCAGCCAAGAAGGCGGGGGGGCTTCCTCCTACGAGCAGTACTTC,CASSQEGGGASSYEQYF
-,TRBV7-2,TRBJ2-3,many,TGTGCCAGCAGCTTAATGGGGGACACAGATACGCAGTATTTT,CASSLMGDTDTQYF
-,TRBV5-6,TRBJ2-5,many,TGTGCCAGCAGCCGGGTTTTGGAAGAGACCCAGTACTTC,CASSRVLEETQYF
TRBD2,TRBV6-1,TRBJ2-5,-,TGTGCCAGCAGCCCCAGAACTAGCGGGGGACACCAAGAGACCCAGTACTTC,CASSPRTSGGHQETQYF